This T cell receptor (beta chain) was identified during a study of T cells in lung cancer brain metastases. Study summary: No interval therapy was given to nine tenths of the roughly 20 patients. Median interval between primary and brain metastasis specimen acquisition was approximately 350 days.

This table comes from immunoSEQ multiplex PCR, and its TCRdb copy is limited to in-frame clones, with some not included. The table lists about 5,000 clones, approximately 85% of them singletons. This CDR3 is 13 amino acids long. Between the trimmed V and J ends, which lost 0 bases and 2 bases, there was a span of 4 bases. The germline gives CDR1 MGHDK, CDR2 SYGVNS. Sequenced material: tumor tissue from the primary lung tumor. The V gene is TRBV25-1, the J gene TRBJ2-5; D uncertain. This sequence was found in a man in his forties or fifties with non-small cell lung cancer. The CDR3 DNA is TGTGCCAGCAGTGAATACAGTCAAGAGACCCAGTACTTC. Its translation is CASSEYSQETQYF.